The present TCR beta chain was sequenced within a study of chemoradiotherapy in HPV16-positive cancers. The study's findings and limits: Only a couple of HPV16-positive patients supplied the functional HPV-specificity definition. During treatment, candidate HPV-specific clones and E7-related motifs expanded in tumor.

Samples were taken several times over chemoradiotherapy. The CDR3 runs to 16 residues. V trimming: 5 bases; J trimming: 5 bases; junction bases outside the gene matches: 10. Germline-derived CDR1 and CDR2 are PRHDT and FYEKMQ (reference sequence). Remarks on this clone: Its antigen is as yet unknown.

The data were produced by immunoSEQ multiplex PCR, yet TCRdb's version contains in-frame clones alone and is incomplete. The sample shows some 6,600 clones, 70% to 80% of them seen only once. This clonotype was sampled from a human donor with HPV-associated anogenital cancer. The rearrangement joins TRBV13 to TRBJ2-2, with TRBD2 matching over 8 bases. The sample was tumor tissue, taken from a patient who underwent chemoradiotherapy. This CDR3 is CASSQRGPARTGELFF. As DNA, the CDR3 is TGTGCCAGCAGCCAGCGGGGGCCCGCGCGGACCGGGGAGCTGTTTTTT.